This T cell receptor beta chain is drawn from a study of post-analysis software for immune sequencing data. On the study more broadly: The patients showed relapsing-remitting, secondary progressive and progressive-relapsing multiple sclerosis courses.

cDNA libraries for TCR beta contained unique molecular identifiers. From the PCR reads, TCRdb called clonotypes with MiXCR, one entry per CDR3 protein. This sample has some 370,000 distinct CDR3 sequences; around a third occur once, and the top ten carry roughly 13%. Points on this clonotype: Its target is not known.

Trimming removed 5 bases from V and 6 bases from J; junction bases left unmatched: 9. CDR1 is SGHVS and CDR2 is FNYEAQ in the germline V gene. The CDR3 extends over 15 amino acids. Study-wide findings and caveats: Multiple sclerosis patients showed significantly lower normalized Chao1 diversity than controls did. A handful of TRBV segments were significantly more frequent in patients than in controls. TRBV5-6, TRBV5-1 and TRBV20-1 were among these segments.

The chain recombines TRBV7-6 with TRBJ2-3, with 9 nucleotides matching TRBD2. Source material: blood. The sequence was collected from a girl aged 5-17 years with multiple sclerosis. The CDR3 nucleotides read TGTGCCAGCAGCACCCCCGGAGCGGGGGGTGATACGCAGTATTTT. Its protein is CASSTPGAGGDTQYF.